This TCR beta chain was observed in a study of blood T cells in healthy people across ages. Primers used in a second PCR of roughly 6 to 11 cycles were a sample-barcoded 5' primer and a J-beta primer mix. TCRdb called the 5' RACE reads again in MiXCR, with one record for every CDR3 protein. The sample lists 1,100,000 or so distinct CDR3 sequences, around 45% occurring once. Each sample had at least 6.5 million PBMCs isolated. Study observations and caveats: CMV infection status of these donors was not known. Considered underestimates were the diversity estimates obtained from one million T cells. Older individuals had lower TCR beta diversity per million T cells (the decline was roughly linear).

This clonotype was picked up a small number of times. Its antigen is undetermined. CDR1 is SEHNR and CDR2 is FQNEAQ in the germline V gene (reference sequence). The CDR3 covers 17 residues. The chain links TRBV7-9 to TRBJ2-5; 10 bases agree with TRBD1. Gene TRBJ2-7 matches the end of the DNA better, so the J call may be wrong. The receptor's source is a woman aged 55-70 years in good health. What was sequenced was blood. The CDR3 DNA reads as TGTGCCAGCAGCACCGGGGACAGGGGCCATGGAACCTACGAGCAGTACTTC. Protein product: CASSTGDRGHGTYEQYF.